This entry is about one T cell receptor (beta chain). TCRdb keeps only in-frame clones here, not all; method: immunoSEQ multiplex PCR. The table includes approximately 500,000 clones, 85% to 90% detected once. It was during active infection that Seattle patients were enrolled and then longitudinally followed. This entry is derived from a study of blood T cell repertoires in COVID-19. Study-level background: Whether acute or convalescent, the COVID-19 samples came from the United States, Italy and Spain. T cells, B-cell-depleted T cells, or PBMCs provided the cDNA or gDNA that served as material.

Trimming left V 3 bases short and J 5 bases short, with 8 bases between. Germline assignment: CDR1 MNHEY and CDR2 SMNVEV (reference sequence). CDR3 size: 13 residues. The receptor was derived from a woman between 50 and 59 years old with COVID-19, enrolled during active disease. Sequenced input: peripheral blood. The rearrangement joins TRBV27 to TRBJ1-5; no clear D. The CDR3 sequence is CASSFAGYQPQHF. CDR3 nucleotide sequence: TGTGCCAGCAGTTTTGCCGGTTATCAGCCCCAGCATTTT.